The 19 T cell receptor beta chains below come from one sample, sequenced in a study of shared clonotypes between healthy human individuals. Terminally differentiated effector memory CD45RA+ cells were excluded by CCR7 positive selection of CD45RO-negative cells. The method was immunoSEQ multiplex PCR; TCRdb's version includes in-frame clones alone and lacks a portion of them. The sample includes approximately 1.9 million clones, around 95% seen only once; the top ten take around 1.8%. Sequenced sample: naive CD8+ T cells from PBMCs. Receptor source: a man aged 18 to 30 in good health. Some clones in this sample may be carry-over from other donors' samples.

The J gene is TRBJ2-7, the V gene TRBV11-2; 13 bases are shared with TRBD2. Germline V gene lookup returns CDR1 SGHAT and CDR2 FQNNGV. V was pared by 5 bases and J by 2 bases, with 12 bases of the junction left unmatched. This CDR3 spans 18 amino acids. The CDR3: CASSQDGTSGDLPYEQYF. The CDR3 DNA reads TGTGCCAGCAGCCAGGACGGGACTAGCGGGGATTTACCCTACGAGCAGTACTTC.

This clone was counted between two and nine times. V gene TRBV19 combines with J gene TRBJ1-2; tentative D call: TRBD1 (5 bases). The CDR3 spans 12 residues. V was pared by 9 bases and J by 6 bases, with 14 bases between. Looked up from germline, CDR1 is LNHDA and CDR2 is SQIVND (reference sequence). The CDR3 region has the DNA TGTGCCAGCCACCAGGGTCTGAATGGCTACACCTTC. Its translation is CASHQGLNGYTF.

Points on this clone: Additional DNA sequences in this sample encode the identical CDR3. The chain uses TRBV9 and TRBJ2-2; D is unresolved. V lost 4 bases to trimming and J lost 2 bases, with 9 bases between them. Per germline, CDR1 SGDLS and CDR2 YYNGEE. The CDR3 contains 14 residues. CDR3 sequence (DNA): TGTGCCAGCAGCCTGGGCGGTAACACCGGGGAGCTGTTTTTT. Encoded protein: CASSLGGNTGELFF.

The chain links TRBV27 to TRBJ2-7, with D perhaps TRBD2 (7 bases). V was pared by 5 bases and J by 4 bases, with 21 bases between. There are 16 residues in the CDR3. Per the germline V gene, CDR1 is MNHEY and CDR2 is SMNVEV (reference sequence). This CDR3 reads CASSPSGGPVIYEQYF. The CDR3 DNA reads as TGTGCCAGCAGTCCGTCGGGGGGCCCCGTAATTTACGAGCAGTACTTC.

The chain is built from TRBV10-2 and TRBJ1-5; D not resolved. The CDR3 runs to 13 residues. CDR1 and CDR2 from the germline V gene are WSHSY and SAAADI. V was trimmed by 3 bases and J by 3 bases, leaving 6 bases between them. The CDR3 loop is CASSEGLNQPQHF. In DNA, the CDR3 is TGCGCCAGCAGTGAAGGCCTCAATCAGCCCCAGCATTTT.

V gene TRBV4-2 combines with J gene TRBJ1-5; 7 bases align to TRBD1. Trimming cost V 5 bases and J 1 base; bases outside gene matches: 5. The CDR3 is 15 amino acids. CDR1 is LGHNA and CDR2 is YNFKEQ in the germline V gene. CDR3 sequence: CASSKTGVSNQPQHF. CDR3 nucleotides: TGTGCCAGCAGCAAAACAGGGGTAAGCAATCAGCCCCAGCATTTT.

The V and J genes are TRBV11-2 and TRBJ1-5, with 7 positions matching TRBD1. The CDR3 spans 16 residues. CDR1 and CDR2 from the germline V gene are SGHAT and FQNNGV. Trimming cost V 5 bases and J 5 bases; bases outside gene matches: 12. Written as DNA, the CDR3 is TGTGCCAGCAGCCCTGCAGGGGGAGGTGTCGATCAGCCCCAGCATTTT. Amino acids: CASSPAGGGVDQPQHF.

CDR3 in DNA: TGTGCCAGCAGCTTGGCGAACAGGGCTGACGAGCAGTACTTC. Encoded protein: CASSLANRADEQYF. The V gene is TRBV5-4, the J gene TRBJ2-7; a weak D match, TRBD1 (6 bases). The CDR3 has 14 amino acids. The germline CDR1 and CDR2 sequences are SGHNT and YYREEE (reference sequence). The ends were cut back, 0 bases at V and 5 bases at J, with 12 bases in the middle.

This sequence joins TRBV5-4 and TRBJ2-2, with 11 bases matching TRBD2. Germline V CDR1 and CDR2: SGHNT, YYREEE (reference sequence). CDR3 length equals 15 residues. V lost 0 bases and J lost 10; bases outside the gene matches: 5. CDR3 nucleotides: TGTGCCAGCAGCTTGGAAGTAGCGGGAGGGTTGGAGCTGTTTTTT. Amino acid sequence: CASSLEVAGGLELFF.

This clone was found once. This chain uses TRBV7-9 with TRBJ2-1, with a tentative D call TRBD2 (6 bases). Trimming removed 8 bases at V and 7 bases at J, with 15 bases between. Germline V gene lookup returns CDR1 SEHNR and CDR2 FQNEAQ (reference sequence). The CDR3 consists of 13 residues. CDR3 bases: TGTGCCAGCCCATTGGGGGGTGGGAATGAGCAGTTCTTC. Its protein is CASPLGGGNEQFF.

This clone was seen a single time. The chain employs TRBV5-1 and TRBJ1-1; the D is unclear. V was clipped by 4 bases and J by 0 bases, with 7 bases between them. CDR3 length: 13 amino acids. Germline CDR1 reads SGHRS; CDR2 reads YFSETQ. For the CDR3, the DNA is TGCGCCAGCAGCGCGGACCTGAACACTGAAGCTTTCTTT. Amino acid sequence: CASSADLNTEAFF. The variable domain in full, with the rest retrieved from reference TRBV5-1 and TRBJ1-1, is KAGVTQTPRYLIKTRGQQVTLSCSPISGHRSVSWYQQTPGQGLQFLFEYFSETQRNKGNFPGRFSGRQFSNSRSEMNVSTLELGDSALYLCASSADLNTEAFFGQGTRLTVV.

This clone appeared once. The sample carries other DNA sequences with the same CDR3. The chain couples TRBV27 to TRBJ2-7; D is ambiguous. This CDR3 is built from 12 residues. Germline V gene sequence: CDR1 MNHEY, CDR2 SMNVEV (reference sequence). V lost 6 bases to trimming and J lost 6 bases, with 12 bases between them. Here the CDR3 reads CASSPTGLEQYF. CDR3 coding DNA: TGTGCCAGCAGCCCAACCGGTCTCGAGCAGTACTTC.

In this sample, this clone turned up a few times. The CDR3 loop reads CASSQDRARELDTEAFF. CDR3 DNA sequence: TGCGCCAGCAGCCAAGATAGGGCCAGGGAATTGGACACTGAAGCTTTCTTT. This rearrangement joins TRBV4-3 to TRBJ1-1; a weak D match, TRBD1 (5 bases). CDR1 is LGHNA, CDR2 YSLEER, per germline. V was shortened by 0 bases and J by 3 bases, with 17 bases between the two germline ends. The CDR3 is 17 amino acids.

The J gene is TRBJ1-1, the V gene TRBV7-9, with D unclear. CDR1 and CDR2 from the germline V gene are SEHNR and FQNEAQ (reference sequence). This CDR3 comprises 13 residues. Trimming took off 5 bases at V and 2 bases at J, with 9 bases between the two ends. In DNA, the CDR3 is TGTGCCAGCAGCAGGGCCCTTAACACTGAAGCTTTCTTT. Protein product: CASSRALNTEAFF.

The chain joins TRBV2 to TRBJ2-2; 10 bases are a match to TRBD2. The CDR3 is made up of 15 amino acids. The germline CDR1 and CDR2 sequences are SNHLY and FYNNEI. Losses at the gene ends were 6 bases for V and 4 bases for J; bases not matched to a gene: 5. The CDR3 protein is CASRSSGRPTGELFF. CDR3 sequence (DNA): TGTGCCAGCAGATCTAGCGGGAGACCCACCGGGGAGCTGTTTTTT.

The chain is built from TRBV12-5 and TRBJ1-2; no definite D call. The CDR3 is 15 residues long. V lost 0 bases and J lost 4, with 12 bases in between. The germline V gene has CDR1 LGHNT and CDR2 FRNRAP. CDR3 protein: CASGLVRSAAYGYTF. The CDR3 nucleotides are TGTGCTAGTGGTTTGGTACGTTCGGCAGCCTATGGCTACACCTTC.

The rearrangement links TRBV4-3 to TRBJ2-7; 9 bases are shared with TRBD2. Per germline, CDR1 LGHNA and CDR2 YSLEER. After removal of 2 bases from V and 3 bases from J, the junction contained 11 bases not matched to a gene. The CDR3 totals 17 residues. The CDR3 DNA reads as TGCGCCAGCAGCCAAAAGGCCCTAGCGGGACCCATCTACGAGCAGTACTTC. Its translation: CASSQKALAGPIYEQYF.

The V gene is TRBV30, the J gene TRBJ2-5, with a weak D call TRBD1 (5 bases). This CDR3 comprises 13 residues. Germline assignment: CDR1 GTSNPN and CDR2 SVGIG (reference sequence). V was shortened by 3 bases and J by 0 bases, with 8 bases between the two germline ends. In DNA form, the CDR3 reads TGTGCCTGGAGATCAGGGAACCAAGAGACCCAGTACTTC. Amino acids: CAWRSGNQETQYF.

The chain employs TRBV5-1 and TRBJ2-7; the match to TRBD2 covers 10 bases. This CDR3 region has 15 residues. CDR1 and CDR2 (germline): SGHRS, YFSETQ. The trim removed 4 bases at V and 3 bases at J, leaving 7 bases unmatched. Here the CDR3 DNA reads TGCGCCAGCAGCATATCTAGCGGGAGTATCTACGAGCAGTACTTC. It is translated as CASSISSGSIYEQYF.